Sequencing of this T cell receptor (beta chain) was carried out in a study of blood T cell repertoires in COVID-19. Study background: Donors in the United States, Italy and Spain gave samples during acute or convalescent COVID-19.

Germline CDR1 is MDHEN and CDR2 is SYDVKM. The length of the CDR3 is 14 residues. J was trimmed by 7 bases and V by 5 bases; bases with no gene match: 6. Libraries were prepared by immunoSEQ multiplex PCR; TCRdb keeps only in-frame clonotypes and omits some of them. Among approximately 290,000 clones listed, about 85% were seen once. The sequenced material came from peripheral blood. The chain employs TRBV28 and TRBJ1-4; TRBD1 matches 8 bases. The TCR comes from a human donor with COVID-19, enrolled during active disease. The donor label of this sample is uncertain. The CDR3 here is CASSPPGGIEKLFF. The CDR3 DNA follows: TGTGCCAGCAGTCCGCCAGGGGGCATTGAAAAACTGTTTTTT.